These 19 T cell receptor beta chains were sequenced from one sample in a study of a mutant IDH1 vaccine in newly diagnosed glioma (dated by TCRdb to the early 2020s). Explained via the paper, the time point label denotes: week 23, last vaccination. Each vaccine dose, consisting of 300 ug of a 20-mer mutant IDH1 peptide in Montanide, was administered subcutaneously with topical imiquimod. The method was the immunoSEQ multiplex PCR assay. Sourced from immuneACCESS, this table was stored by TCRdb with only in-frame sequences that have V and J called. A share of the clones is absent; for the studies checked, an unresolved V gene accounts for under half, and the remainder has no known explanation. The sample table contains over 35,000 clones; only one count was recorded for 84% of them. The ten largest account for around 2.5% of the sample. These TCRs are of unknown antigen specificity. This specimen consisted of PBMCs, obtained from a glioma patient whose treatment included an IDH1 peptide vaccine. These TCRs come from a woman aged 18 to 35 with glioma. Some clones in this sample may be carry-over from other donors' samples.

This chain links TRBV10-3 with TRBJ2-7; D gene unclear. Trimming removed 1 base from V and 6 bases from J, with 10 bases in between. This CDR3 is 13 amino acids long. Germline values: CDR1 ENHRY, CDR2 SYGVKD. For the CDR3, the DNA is TGTGCCATCAGTGAGTTAAACCCGGGCGAGCAGTACTTC. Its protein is CAISELNPGEQYF.

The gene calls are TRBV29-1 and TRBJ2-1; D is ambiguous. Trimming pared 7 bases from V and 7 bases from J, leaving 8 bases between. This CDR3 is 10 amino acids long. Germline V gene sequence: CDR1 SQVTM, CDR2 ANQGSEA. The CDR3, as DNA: TGCAGCGGGTGGAATAATGAGCAGTTCTTC. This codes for CSGWNNEQFF.

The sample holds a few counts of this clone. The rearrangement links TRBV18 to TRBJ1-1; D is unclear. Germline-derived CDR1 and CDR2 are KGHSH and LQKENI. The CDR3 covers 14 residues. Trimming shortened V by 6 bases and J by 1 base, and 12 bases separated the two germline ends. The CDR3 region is CASSSDGPNTEAFF. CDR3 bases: TGTGCCAGCTCGTCGGACGGCCCGAACACTGAAGCTTTCTTT.

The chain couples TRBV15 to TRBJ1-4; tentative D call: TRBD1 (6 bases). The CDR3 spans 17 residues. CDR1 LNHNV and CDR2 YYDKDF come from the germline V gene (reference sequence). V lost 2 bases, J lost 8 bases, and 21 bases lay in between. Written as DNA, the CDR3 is TGTGCCACCAGCAGACCCCCCCAGGGGATGGTCGGAGAAAAACTGTTTTTT. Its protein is CATSRPPQGMVGEKLFF.

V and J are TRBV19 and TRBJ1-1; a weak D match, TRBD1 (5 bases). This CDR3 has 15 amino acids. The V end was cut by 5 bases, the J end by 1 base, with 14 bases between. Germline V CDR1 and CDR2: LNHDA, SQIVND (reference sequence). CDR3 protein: CASSLGGTANTEAFF. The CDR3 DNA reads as TGTGCCAGTAGTCTAGGCGGGACCGCGAACACTGAAGCTTTCTTT.

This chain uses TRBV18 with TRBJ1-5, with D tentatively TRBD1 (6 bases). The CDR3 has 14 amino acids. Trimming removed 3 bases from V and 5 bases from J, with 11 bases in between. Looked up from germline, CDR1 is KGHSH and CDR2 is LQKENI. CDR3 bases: TGTGCCAGCTCACCGGAGGACAGATATCAGCCCCAGCATTTT. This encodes CASSPEDRYQPQHF. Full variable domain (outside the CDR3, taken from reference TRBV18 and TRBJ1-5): NAGVMQNPRHLVRRRGQEARLRCSPMKGHSHVYWYRQLPEEGLKFMVYLQKENIIDESGMPKERFSAEFPKEGPSILRIQQVVRGDSAAYFCASSPEDRYQPQHFGDGTRLSIL.

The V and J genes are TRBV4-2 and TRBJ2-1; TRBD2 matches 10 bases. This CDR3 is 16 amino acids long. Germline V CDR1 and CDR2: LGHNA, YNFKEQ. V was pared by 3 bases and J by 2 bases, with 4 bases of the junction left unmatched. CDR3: CASSHPLAGAYNEQFF. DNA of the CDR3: TGTGCCAGCAGCCACCCGCTAGCGGGGGCCTACAATGAGCAGTTCTTC.

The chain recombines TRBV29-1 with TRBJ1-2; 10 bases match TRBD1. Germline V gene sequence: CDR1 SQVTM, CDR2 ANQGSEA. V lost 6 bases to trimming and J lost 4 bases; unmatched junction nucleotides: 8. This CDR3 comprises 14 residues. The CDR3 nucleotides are TGCAGCGTCCGCCCGACAGGGGGCAGCTATGGCTACACCTTC. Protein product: CSVRPTGGSYGYTF.

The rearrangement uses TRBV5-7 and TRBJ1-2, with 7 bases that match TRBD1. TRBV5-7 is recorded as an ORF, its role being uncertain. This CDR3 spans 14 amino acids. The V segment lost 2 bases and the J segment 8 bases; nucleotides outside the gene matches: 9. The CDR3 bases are TGTGCCAGCAGCTTATCCACAGGGGTCGGCGGCTACACCTTC. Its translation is CASSLSTGVGGYTF.

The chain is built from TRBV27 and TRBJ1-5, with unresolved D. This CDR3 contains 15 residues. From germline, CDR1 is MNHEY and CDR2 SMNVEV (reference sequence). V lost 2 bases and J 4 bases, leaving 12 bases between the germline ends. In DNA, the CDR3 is TGTGCCAGCAGTTTAGAGGGTAGAGGAAATCAGCCCCAGCATTTT. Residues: CASSLEGRGNQPQHF.

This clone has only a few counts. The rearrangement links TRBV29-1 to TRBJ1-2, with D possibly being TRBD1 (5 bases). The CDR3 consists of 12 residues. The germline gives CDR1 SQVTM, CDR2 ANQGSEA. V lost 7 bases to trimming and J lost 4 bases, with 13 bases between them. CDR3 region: CSAEGITYGYTF. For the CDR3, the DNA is TGCAGCGCGGAGGGGATAACCTATGGCTACACCTTC.

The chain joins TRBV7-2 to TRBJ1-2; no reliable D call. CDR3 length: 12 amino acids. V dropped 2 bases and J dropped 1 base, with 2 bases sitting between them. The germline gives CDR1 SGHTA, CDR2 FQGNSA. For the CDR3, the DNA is TGTGCCAGCAGCTTAATTAACTATGGCTACACCTTC. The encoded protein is CASSLINYGYTF. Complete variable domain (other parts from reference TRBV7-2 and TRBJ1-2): GAGVSQSPSNKVTEKGKDVELRCDPISGHTALYWYRQSLGQGLEFLIYFQGNSAPDKSGLPSDRFSAERTGGSVSTLTIQRTQQEDSAVYLCASSLINYGYTFGSGTRLTVV.

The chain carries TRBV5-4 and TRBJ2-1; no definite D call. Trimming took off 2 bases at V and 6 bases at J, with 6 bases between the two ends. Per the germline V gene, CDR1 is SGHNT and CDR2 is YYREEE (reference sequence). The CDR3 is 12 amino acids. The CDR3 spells CASSFYSNEQFF. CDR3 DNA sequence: TGTGCCAGCAGCTTCTATTCCAATGAGCAGTTCTTC.

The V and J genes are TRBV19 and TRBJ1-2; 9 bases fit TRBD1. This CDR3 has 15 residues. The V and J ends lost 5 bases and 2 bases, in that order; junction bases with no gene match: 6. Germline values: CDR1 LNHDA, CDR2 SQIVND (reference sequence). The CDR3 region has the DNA TGTGCCAGTAGTTTCCCGACAGGGGGGAACTATGGCTACACCTTC. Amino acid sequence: CASSFPTGGNYGYTF.

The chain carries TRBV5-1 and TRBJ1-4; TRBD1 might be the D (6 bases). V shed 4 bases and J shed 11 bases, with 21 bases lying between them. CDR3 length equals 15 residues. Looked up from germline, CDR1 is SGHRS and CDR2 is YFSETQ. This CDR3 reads CASSPATGSGEKLFF. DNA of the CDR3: TGCGCCAGCAGCCCAGCGACAGGTTCTGGGGAGAAACTGTTTTTT. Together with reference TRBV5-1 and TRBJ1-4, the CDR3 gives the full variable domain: KAGVTQTPRYLIKTRGQQVTLSCSPISGHRSVSWYQQTPGQGLQFLFEYFSETQRNKGNFPGRFSGRQFSNSRSEMNVSTLELGDSALYLCASSPATGSGEKLFFGSGTQLSVL.

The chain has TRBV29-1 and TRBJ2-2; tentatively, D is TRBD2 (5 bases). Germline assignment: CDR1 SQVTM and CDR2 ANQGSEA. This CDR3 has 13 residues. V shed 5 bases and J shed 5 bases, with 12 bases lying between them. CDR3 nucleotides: TGCAGCGTTAGGCGGAGAGGGACCGGGGAGCTGTTTTTT. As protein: CSVRRRGTGELFF.

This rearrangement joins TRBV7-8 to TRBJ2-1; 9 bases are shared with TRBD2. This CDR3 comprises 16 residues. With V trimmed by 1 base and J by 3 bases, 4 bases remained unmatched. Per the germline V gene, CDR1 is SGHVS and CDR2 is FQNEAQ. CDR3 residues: CASSLGQRGDYNEQFF. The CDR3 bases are TGTGCCAGCAGCTTAGGCCAGCGGGGGGACTACAATGAGCAGTTCTTC.

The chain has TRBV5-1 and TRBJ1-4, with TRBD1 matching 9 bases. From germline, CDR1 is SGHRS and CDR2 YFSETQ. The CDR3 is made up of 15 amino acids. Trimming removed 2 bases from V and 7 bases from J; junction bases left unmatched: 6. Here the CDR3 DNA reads TGCGCCAGCAGCTTCGGGGGGACAGGGAGTGAAAAACTGTTTTTT. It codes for CASSFGGTGSEKLFF.

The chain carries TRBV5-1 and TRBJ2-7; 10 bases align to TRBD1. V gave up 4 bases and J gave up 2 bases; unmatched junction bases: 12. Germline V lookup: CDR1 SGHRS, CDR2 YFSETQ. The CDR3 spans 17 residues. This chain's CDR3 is CASSRGQGFPFAYEQYF. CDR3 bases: TGCGCCAGCAGCAGGGGACAGGGGTTCCCCTTTGCCTACGAGCAGTACTTC.